This T cell receptor (beta chain) came from a study of shared clonotypes between healthy human individuals (dated by TCRdb to between 2020 and 2021). Broadly, across the study: The cohort included a few men and a couple of women between 18 and 49 years of age. Each donor's leukapheresis produced roughly between about 0.85 and 10 billion PBMCs. Blood TCR repertoires of about five healthy adults were deeply sequenced to estimate repertoire size and the extent of clonotype sharing between individuals. Different laboratories and diverse techniques were used to prepare libraries and sequence TCR repertoires, to increase sequencing depth and limit assay-specific biases.

Paper-wide results and their limitations: Sampling was restricted to blood, and TCR repertoires in tissues likely differ from the TCR repertoires found in blood. Because the study included only a small number of donors, the genetic and exposure-history diversity represented was limited. Based on pairwise subsampling, the degree of clonotype sharing among donors was expected to be affected by sequencing depth.

The donors were healthy, HIV-negative adults with no recently reported acute infections or vaccinations. All donors were Caucasian adults living in Nashville, Tennessee, USA. For unsorted samples, about 87 million PBMCs were counted, and genomic DNA was extracted using the QIAamp DNA Blood Mini kit. After blood collection by leukapheresis, PBMCs were isolated using Ficoll-Histopaque density gradient centrifugation and then cryopreserved in the vapor phase of liquid nitrogen. With respect to this clone: What this receptor recognizes is not known. Within one base of it there is no much larger clone, and no base qualities were kept.

Using the deep immunoSEQ assay, multiplex PCR amplified TCR CDR3 regions from genomic DNA. For each cell subset, the extracted genomic DNA was distributed evenly across all wells of several immunoSEQ 96-well plates, and each plate served as one replicate. Each replicate PCR for unsorted PBMC received 300 to 350 ng genomic DNA, equal to around 30,000 T cell genomes. Genomic DNA from unsorted PBMC was sequenced over ten immunoSEQ deep assay plates. Purified libraries were quantified with a Qubit 3.0 fluorometer, sized on a Bioanalyzer 2100, and re-quantified with the KAPA Library Quantification kit. Every immunoSEQ 96-well plate was sequenced on a separate single-read 150-cycle Illumina NextSeq 550 flow cell. For the original study's pipeline: Because only junctional sequences without quality scores were contained in the immunoSEQ output, filtering matching that applied to full-length reads could not be performed. To assign V/J genes and CDR3, sequences were annotated against IMGT germline references using PyIR, a Python wrapper for IgBLAST v1.9. Reads were filtered out if the reads had weak V/J assignments (E-value above 1e-6), no CDR3, stop codons, out-of-frame junctions, or ambiguous translated residues. V3J clonotypes were defined as sequences sharing an identical inferred V gene, J gene, and CDR3 amino acid sequence. The percentage overlap between two repertoires was calculated by dividing the number of shared unique clonotypes by the size of the smaller repertoire. RTK rarefaction, the Chao1 estimator, and Recon v2.1 estimates of unobserved clonotypes were used to assess repertoire richness. The source is immuneACCESS, and TCRdb retained only in-frame sequences with V and J called. Part of the clones is not carried over; for the studies checked, unresolved V genes explain less than half of this, and the remainder is unexplained. V, J and clone size are taken as reported in that table, and D and trimming were inferred from the DNA itself. For this sample there are about 490,000 clones; around 73% appear just once. The ten largest clones add up to 12% of the sample.

The CDR3 runs 16 amino acids, cysteine and phenylalanine included. Only the CDR3 DNA is retained, 48 bases long and in frame from the first base. Trimmed from V: 7 bases; trimmed from J: 0 bases; junction bases lacking a gene match: 10. CDR1 and CDR2 were assigned from the germline V gene as SQVTM and ANQGSEA. The chain links TRBV29-1 with TRBJ2-3, and 10 junctional nucleotides match TRBD1. The TCR sequence derives from a woman aged 40 to 50 in good health. Some clones in this sample may be carry-over from other donors' samples. The sample was PBMCs. The CDR3 amino acid sequence is: CSAGTGVGTSTDTQYF. The sequenced DNA is TGCAGCGCCGGGACAGGGGTTGGGACTAGCACAGATACGCAGTATTTT.